The 7 T cell receptor beta chains reported below all come from one sample, sequenced in a study of blood T cells in healthy people across ages. Sample-barcoded 5' priming and a J-beta primer mix drove a second PCR of roughly 6 to 12 cycles. TCRdb passed the 5' RACE reads through MiXCR, listing each CDR3 protein once. The table includes approximately 1.5 million distinct CDR3 sequences, almost 35% detected once. The material sequenced was blood. These receptors originate from a woman between 25 and 40 years old in good health.

This chain uses TRBV6-5 with TRBJ2-1, with 12 bases fitting TRBD2. The J segment lost 4 bases and the V segment lost 7 bases, leaving 5 bases of the junction unmatched. From germline, CDR1 is MNHEY and CDR2 SVGAGI. The CDR3 is made up of 15 amino acids. The CDR3 DNA is TGTGCCAGCAAACTGACTAGCGGGGGATACAATGAGCAGTTCTTC. Its protein is CASKLTSGGYNEQFF.

Written as DNA, the CDR3 is TGCAGTGCAAGACAGGGTATCGGGGCCTACGAGCAGTACTTC. It specifies CSARQGIGAYEQYF. The J gene is TRBJ2-7, the V gene TRBV20-1; 7 bases match TRBD1. This CDR3 spans 14 amino acids. The V gene's germline CDR1 is DFQATT and CDR2 SNEGSKA (reference sequence). The J segment lost 2 bases and the V segment lost 6 bases, leaving 10 bases of the junction unmatched.

Only a few counts were recorded for this clonotype. V and J are TRBV10-3 and TRBJ2-7; TRBD1 or TRBD2 may be the D gene (5 bases each). The CDR3 loop spans 12 amino acids. CDR1 and CDR2 from the germline V gene are ENHRY and SYGVKD. V gave up 8 bases and J gave up 5 bases, with 13 bases separating them. The CDR3 coding sequence is TGTGCCATCTCACCGGGGCCCCACGAGCAGTACTTC. Translation gives CAISPGPHEQYF.

This clonotype was seen a few times. CDR3 in DNA: TGTGCCATCAGTACGGGACTAGCGGGAACACCTACCTCCTACGAGCAGTACTTC. Translated, it gives CAISTGLAGTPTSYEQYF. The genes are TRBV10-3 and TRBJ2-7, with 13 bases aligning to TRBD2. This CDR3 region has 18 residues. Trimming took 5 bases from V and 0 from J; bases not matched to a gene: 10. Germline V gene data show CDR1 as ENHRY and CDR2 as SYGVKD.

This chain uses TRBV5-1 with TRBJ2-2; D unclear. Trimming removed 0 bases at V and 0 bases at J, with 3 bases between. This CDR3 contains 14 residues. Germline values: CDR1 SGHRS, CDR2 YFSETQ. CDR3 residues: CASSLDTNTGELFF. The DNA of the CDR3 is TGCGCCAGCAGCTTGGACACGAACACCGGGGAGCTGTTTTTT.

Regarding this clonotype: A read error may be the cause here, since a much bigger clone is one base away. This sequence joins TRBV4-1 and TRBJ1-5, with D tentatively TRBD1 (6 bases). Germline assignment: CDR1 MGHRA and CDR2 YSYEKL. The CDR3 extends over 15 amino acids. The chain's CDR3 is CASSPGQYSNQSQHF. The CDR3 DNA is TGCGCCAGCAGCCCCGGACAGTATAGCAATCAGTCCCAGCATTTT.

This clonotype was observed a handful of times. This chain links TRBV28 with TRBJ2-7, with 11 bases fitting TRBD1. The CDR3 has 16 residues. J gave up 2 bases and V 9 bases, and 12 bases lay outside the gene matches. CDR1 is MDHEN and CDR2 is SYDVKM in the germline V gene. The CDR3 region is CASRTGGVQKPYEQYF. In nucleotides, the CDR3 is TGTGCCAGTCGGACAGGGGGCGTCCAGAAACCCTACGAGCAGTACTTC.